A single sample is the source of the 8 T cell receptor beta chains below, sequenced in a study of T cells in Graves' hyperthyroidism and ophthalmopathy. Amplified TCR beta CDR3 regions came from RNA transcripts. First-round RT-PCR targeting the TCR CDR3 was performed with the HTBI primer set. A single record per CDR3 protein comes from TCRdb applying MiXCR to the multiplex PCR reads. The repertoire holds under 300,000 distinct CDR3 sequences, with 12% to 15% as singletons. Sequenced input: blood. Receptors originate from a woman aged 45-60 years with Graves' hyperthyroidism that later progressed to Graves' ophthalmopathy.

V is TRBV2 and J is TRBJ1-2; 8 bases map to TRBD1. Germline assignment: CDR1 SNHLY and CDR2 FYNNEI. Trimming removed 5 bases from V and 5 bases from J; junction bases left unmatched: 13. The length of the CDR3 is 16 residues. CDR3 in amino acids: CASSPDRDYLGYGYTF. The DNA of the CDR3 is TGTGCCAGCAGTCCGGACAGGGATTATTTGGGGTATGGCTACACCTTC. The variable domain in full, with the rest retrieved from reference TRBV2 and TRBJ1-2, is EPEVTQTPSHQVTQMGQEVILRCVPISNHLYFYWYRQILGQKVEFLVSFYNNEISEKSEIFDDQFSVERPDGSNFTLKIRSTKLEDSAMYFCASSPDRDYLGYGYTFGSGTRLTVV.

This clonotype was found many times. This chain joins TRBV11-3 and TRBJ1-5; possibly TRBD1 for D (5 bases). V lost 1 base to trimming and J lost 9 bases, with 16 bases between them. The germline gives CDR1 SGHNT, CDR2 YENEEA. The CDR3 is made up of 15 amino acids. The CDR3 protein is CASSLVWQGRVPQHF. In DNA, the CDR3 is TGTGCCAGCAGCTTAGTGTGGCAGGGACGGGTGCCCCAGCATTTT.

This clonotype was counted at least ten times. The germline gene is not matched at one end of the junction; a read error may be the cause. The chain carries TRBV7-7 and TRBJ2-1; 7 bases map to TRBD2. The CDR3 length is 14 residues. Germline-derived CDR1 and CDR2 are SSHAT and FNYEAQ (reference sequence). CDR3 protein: CASSLDGTTNEQFF. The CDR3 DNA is TGTGCTAGCAGCTTGGACGGGACTACCAATGAGCAGTTCTTC.

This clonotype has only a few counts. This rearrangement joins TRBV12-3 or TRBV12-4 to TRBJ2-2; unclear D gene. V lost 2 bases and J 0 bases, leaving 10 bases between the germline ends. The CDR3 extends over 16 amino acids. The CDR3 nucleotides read TGTGCCAGCAGTTTATCTTCGGTTCCGAACACCGGGGAGCTGTTTTTT. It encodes CASSLSSVPNTGELFF.

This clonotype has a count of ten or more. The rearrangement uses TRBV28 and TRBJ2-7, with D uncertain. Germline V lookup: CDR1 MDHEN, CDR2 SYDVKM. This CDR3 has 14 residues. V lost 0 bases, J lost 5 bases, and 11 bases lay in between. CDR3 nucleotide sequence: TGTGCCAGCAGTTTATGGGGTCAACTCCACGAGCAGTACTTC. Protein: CASSLWGQLHEQYF.

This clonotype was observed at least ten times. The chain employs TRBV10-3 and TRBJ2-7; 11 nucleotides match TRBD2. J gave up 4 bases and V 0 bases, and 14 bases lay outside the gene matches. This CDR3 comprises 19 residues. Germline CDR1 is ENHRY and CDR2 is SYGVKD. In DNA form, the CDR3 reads TGTGCCATCAGTGAGTCGAAGTTTACTAGCGGGAGCGATCCGTACGAGCAGTACTTC. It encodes CAISESKFTSGSDPYEQYF.

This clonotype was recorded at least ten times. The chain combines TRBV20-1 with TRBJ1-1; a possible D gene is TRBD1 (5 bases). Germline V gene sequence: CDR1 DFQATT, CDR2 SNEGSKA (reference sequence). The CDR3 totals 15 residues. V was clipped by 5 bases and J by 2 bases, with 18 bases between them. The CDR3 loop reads CSAPRQGEGNTEAFF. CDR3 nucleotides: TGCAGTGCTCCCCGCCAGGGAGAGGGTAACACTGAAGCTTTCTTT.

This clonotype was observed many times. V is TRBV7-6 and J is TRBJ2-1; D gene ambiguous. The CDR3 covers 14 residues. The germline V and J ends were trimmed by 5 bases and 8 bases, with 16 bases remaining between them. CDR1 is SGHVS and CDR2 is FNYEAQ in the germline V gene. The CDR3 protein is CASSPFGAAHEQFF. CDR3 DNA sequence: TGTGCCAGCAGCCCTTTTGGCGCGGCCCATGAGCAGTTCTTC.